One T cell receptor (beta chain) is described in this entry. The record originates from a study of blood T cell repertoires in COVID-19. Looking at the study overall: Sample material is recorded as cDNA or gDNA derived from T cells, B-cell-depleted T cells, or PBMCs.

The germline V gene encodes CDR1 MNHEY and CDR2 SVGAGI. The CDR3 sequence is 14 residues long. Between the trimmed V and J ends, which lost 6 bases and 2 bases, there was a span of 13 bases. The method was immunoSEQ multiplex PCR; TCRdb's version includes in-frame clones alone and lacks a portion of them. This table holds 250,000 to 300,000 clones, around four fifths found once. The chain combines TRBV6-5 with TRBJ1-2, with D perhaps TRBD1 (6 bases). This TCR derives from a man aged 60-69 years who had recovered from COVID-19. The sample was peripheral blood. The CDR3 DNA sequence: TGTGCCAGCAGACAAGCTCAGGGGAACTATGGCTACACCTTC. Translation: CASRQAQGNYGYTF.